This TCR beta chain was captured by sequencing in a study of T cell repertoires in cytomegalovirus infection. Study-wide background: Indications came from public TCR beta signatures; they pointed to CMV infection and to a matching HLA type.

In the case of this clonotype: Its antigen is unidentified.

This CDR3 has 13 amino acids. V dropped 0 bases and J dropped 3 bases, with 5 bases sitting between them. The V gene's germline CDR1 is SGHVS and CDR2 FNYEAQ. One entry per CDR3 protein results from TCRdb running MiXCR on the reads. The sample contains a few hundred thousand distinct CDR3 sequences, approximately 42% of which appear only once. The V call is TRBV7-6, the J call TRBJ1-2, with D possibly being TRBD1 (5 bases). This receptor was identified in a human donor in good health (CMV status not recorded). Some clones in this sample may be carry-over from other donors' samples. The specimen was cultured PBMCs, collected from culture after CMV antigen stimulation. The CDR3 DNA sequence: TGTGCCAGCAGCTTAGCAGGGGACTATGGCTACACCTTC. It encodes CASSLAGDYGYTF.